The 17 T cell receptor beta chains presented below share a single source sample, sequenced in a study of blood T cell repertoires in COVID-19. Repertoires were generated with immunoSEQ multiplex PCR, while TCRdb's copy carries only in-frame clones and drops some. The table includes a few hundred thousand clones, about 91% detected once. The source material was PBMCs or T cells enriched from blood (not recorded which). The receptors were gathered from a woman aged 40 to 50 with acute COVID-19.

This rearrangement joins TRBV12-3 or TRBV12-4 to TRBJ1-1, with a tentative D call TRBD1 (6 bases). The germline V and J ends were trimmed by 4 bases and 4 bases, with 10 bases remaining between them. The CDR3 runs 13 residues. The CDR3 nucleotides read TGTGCCAGCAGTTGGACAGCTGCCACTGAAGCTTTCTTT. It specifies CASSWTAATEAFF.

This clone was detected once. The rearrangement uses TRBV5-1 and TRBJ2-5; TRBD1 matches 8 bases. V trimming: 0 bases; J trimming: 4 bases; junction bases outside the gene matches: 5. CDR1 is SGHRS, CDR2 YFSETQ, per germline. The CDR3 runs 15 residues. CDR3 protein: CASSLEATGAETQYF. In DNA, the CDR3 is TGCGCCAGCAGCTTGGAGGCGACAGGGGCAGAGACCCAGTACTTC.

This clone was counted a few times. This chain connects TRBV5-5 to TRBJ1-5, with a tentative D call TRBD1 (6 bases). V was pared by 1 base and J by 4 bases, with 12 bases between. This CDR3 comprises 15 residues. Looked up from germline, CDR1 is SGHKS and CDR2 is YYEKEE (reference sequence). The CDR3 sequence is CASSLMGQGNQPQHF. Here the CDR3 DNA reads TGTGCCAGCAGCTTGATGGGTCAGGGGAATCAGCCCCAGCATTTT.

The chain employs TRBV19 and TRBJ2-5; D remains ambiguous. Trimming cost V 5 bases and J 5 bases, with 12 bases left between them. Germline-derived CDR1 and CDR2 are LNHDA and SQIVND (reference sequence). The CDR3 extends over 13 amino acids. The CDR3 coding sequence is TGTGCCAGTAGTGCAGGAATAAGGGAGACCCAGTACTTC. This translates into CASSAGIRETQYF. Supplemented by reference TRBV19 and TRBJ2-5, the full variable domain reads DGGITQSPKYLFRKEGQNVTLSCEQNLNHDAMYWYRQDPGQGLRLIYYSQIVNDFQKGDIAEGYSVSREKKESFPLTVTSAQKNPTAFYLCASSAGIRETQYFGPGTRLLVL.

Note on this clone: The same CDR3 can be traced to other DNA sequences in this sample. This chain links TRBV5-1 with TRBJ2-3; D is possibly TRBD1 (5 bases). Germline V lookup: CDR1 SGHRS, CDR2 YFSETQ. This CDR3 has 14 amino acids. V was trimmed by 0 bases and J by 1 base, leaving 6 bases between them. The CDR3 bases are TGCGCCAGCAGCTTGGCACAGGGCACAGATACGCAGTATTTT. This codes for CASSLAQGTDTQYF.

The chain combines TRBV19 with TRBJ1-6, with TRBD1 matching 8 bases. The germline gives CDR1 LNHDA, CDR2 SQIVND (reference sequence). The CDR3 contains 15 residues. V was pared by 4 bases and J by 4 bases, with 3 bases of the junction left unmatched. CDR3 nucleotide sequence: TGTGCCAGTAGTACGGACAGGGCGTATAATTCACCCCTCCACTTT. It yields the protein CASSTDRAYNSPLHF. Using reference TRBV19 and TRBJ1-6 for the parts outside the CDR3, the full variable domain is DGGITQSPKYLFRKEGQNVTLSCEQNLNHDAMYWYRQDPGQGLRLIYYSQIVNDFQKGDIAEGYSVSREKKESFPLTVTSAQKNPTAFYLCASSTDRAYNSPLHFGNGTRLTVT.

The rearrangement uses TRBV7-8 and TRBJ1-5, with TRBD1 as a possible D gene (6 bases). Trimming took off 5 bases at V and 9 bases at J, with 17 bases between the two ends. The germline gives CDR1 SGHVS, CDR2 FQNEAQ. The CDR3 runs to 14 residues. CDR3 DNA sequence: TGTGCCAGCAGCGGGGGGGCCTTAGGGTGGCCCCAGCATTTT. It translates to CASSGGALGWPQHF. The entire variable domain, with the rest obtained from reference TRBV7-8 and TRBJ1-5, is as follows: GAGVSQSPRYKVAKRGQDVALRCDPISGHVSLFWYQQALGQGPEFLTYFQNEAQLDKSGLPSDRFFAERPEGSVSTLKIQRTQQEDSAVYLCASSGGALGWPQHFGDGTRLSIL.

The V call is TRBV27, the J call TRBJ1-1, with 9 bases lining up with TRBD1. The CDR3 sequence is 15 residues long. V lost 5 bases, J lost 6 bases, and 10 bases stayed unmatched. Germline V lookup: CDR1 MNHEY, CDR2 SMNVEV (reference sequence). The CDR3 DNA follows: TGTGCCAGCAGTCAGGACAGGGGCGGAGGGTCTGAAGCTTTCTTT. It yields the protein CASSQDRGGGSEAFF.

The chain employs TRBV5-1 and TRBJ1-1; D is uncertain. The CDR3 totals 12 residues. V was cut by 0 bases and J by 7 bases, with 7 bases left in between. Germline values: CDR1 SGHRS, CDR2 YFSETQ. The CDR3 DNA reads as TGCGCCAGCAGCTTGGGGGAGGGTGAAGCTTTCTTT. Translating it yields CASSLGEGEAFF.

The chain joins TRBV4-3 to TRBJ2-3; 11 bases line up with TRBD1. CDR3 length equals 18 residues. The J segment lost 2 bases and the V segment lost 0 bases, leaving 7 bases of the junction unmatched. Germline V gene sequence: CDR1 LGHNA, CDR2 YSLEER. The CDR3 protein is CASSQDAGTGGNTDTQYF. Written as DNA, the CDR3 is TGCGCCAGCAGCCAAGATGCCGGGACAGGGGGGAACACAGATACGCAGTATTTT.

CDR3 nucleotide sequence: TGTGCCAGCAGTTTAGGCGAGGATCAGCCCCAGCATTTT. Protein product: CASSLGEDQPQHF. The chain couples TRBV27 to TRBJ1-5; D gene ambiguous. Trimming left V 2 bases short and J 5 bases short, with 7 bases between. The CDR3 sequence is 13 residues long. CDR1 is MNHEY, CDR2 SMNVEV, per germline (reference sequence).

V and J are TRBV28 and TRBJ2-7; 7 positions match TRBD1. V lost 3 bases, J lost 4 bases, and 9 bases stayed unmatched. Per germline, CDR1 MDHEN and CDR2 SYDVKM. The CDR3 is 15 amino acids. CDR3 protein: CASSFVSTGAYEQYF. The CDR3 nucleotides are TGTGCCAGCAGTTTTGTAAGTACAGGGGCATACGAGCAGTACTTC.

This CDR3 is CASSPRRVAGEETQYF. Written as DNA, the CDR3 is TGCGCCAGCAGCCCACGGAGGGTAGCGGGAGAAGAGACCCAGTACTTC. The V call is TRBV4-3, the J call TRBJ2-5; TRBD2 matches 9 bases. The CDR3 has 16 residues. Germline V CDR1 and CDR2: LGHNA, YSLEER. J gave up 3 bases and V 4 bases, and 9 bases lay outside the gene matches.

The chain carries TRBV5-1 and TRBJ1-3, with a weak D call TRBD1 (5 bases). Germline CDR1 reads SGHRS; CDR2 reads YFSETQ. Trimming removed 0 bases from V and 4 bases from J, with 11 bases in between. This CDR3 has 15 amino acids. For the CDR3, the DNA is TGCGCCAGCAGCTTGGGACGCGGGGACGGAAACACCATATATTTT. It specifies CASSLGRGDGNTIYF.

The chain recombines TRBV7-8 with TRBJ2-1, with 7 bases matching TRBD2. The length of the CDR3 is 16 residues. The V gene's germline CDR1 is SGHVS and CDR2 FQNEAQ. With V trimmed by 5 bases and J by 2 bases, 9 bases remained unmatched. CDR3 sequence: CASSERGVDAYNEQFF. The CDR3 nucleotides are TGTGCCAGCAGCGAACGGGGGGTCGACGCCTACAATGAGCAGTTCTTC.

The CDR3 loop reads CASSAGLAGESDEQFF. Written as DNA, the CDR3 is TGTGCCAGCAGCGCGGGACTAGCGGGAGAGTCCGATGAGCAGTTCTTC. The chain couples TRBV9 to TRBJ2-1, with 14 bases matching TRBD2. Germline CDR1 and CDR2: SGDLS and YYNGEE. The V and J ends lost 3 bases and 8 bases, in that order; junction bases with no gene match: 7. This CDR3 comprises 16 residues.

The chain uses TRBV5-6 and TRBJ1-2, with a possible D match to TRBD1 (5 bases). The germline V and J ends were trimmed by 0 bases and 7 bases, with 7 bases remaining between them. The CDR3 is made up of 12 amino acids. Germline lookup yields CDR1 SGHDT and CDR2 YYEEEE. The CDR3 sequence: CASSLVTAGYTF. The CDR3 DNA reads as TGTGCCAGCAGCTTGGTGACAGCTGGCTACACCTTC.